Presented here are 7 T cell receptor beta chains from one specimen sequenced in a study of shared clonotypes between healthy human individuals. Assay: immunoSEQ multiplex PCR; the TCRdb copy retains only in-frame clones and omits some. The data hold about a million clones, with around 77% observed a single time. The sequenced sample consisted of memory CD4+ T cells from PBMCs. Indicated subset: CD45RA-negative fraction. Every receptor here comes from a young man in good health. Some clones in this sample may be carry-over from other donors' samples.

The rearrangement links TRBV9 to TRBJ2-7; 7 bases agree with TRBD1. This CDR3 region has 17 residues. Unmatched junction bases numbered 12, after V lost 3 bases and J lost 0 bases. CDR1 and CDR2 (germline): SGDLS, YYNGEE. CDR3 protein: CASSGPQGTPSSYEQYF. The CDR3 DNA reads as TGTGCCAGCAGCGGACCACAGGGGACCCCTAGCTCCTACGAGCAGTACTTC.

The chain employs TRBV7-8 and TRBJ2-7; D might be TRBD2 (6 bases). Trimming took off 5 bases at V and 4 bases at J, with 15 bases between the two ends. The CDR3 runs to 14 residues. Germline values: CDR1 SGHVS, CDR2 FQNEAQ. CDR3 sequence reads: CASSRVAGSYEQYF. In DNA form, the CDR3 reads TGTGCCAGCAGCCGGGTCGCGGGGAGTTACGAGCAGTACTTC.

This clone was seen at least ten times. The V and J genes are TRBV7-3 and TRBJ2-5, with TRBD2 matching over 9 bases. The CDR3 consists of 15 residues. Germline V gives CDR1 SGHTA, CDR2 FQGTGA. Germline trimming cut 3 bases from V and 4 bases from J; bases unmatched to any gene: 6. The CDR3 loop is CASSFYPSGIETQYF. CDR3 DNA: TGTGCCAGCAGCTTCTATCCTAGCGGGATAGAGACCCAGTACTTC. Complete variable domain (other parts from reference TRBV7-3 and TRBJ2-5): GAGVSQTPSNKVTEKGKYVELRCDPISGHTALYWYRQSLGQGPEFLIYFQGTGAADDSGLPNDRFFAVRPEGSVSTLKIQRTERGDSAVYLCASSFYPSGIETQYFGPGTRLLVL.

The rearrangement joins TRBV29-1 to TRBJ2-1, with 11 bases that match TRBD2. CDR3 length: 16 amino acids. After removal of 7 bases from V and 1 base from J, the junction contained 9 bases not matched to a gene. CDR1 and CDR2 from the germline V gene are SQVTM and ANQGSEA. This CDR3 reads CSALLAGDISYNEQFF. As DNA, the CDR3 is TGCAGCGCACTACTAGCGGGAGATATATCCTACAATGAGCAGTTCTTC.

The table lists this clone with many counts. V usage is TRBV7-8 and J usage is TRBJ2-3; TRBD2 matches at 11 bases. Unmatched junction bases numbered 18, after V lost 4 bases and J lost 6 bases. The CDR3 covers 19 residues. Germline CDR1 reads SGHVS; CDR2 reads FQNEAQ. CDR3 loop: CASSSELAGEASGGDTQYF. The CDR3 DNA sequence: TGTGCCAGCAGCTCGGAACTAGCGGGGGAGGCTAGCGGTGGTGATACGCAGTATTTT.

The CDR3 DNA follows: TGTGCCAGCAGCTTGGATCCGGCGAACTATGGCTACACCTTC. Amino acid sequence: CASSLDPANYGYTF. This rearrangement joins TRBV5-4 to TRBJ1-2; no clear D gene. Germline-derived CDR1 and CDR2 are SGHNT and YYREEE (reference sequence). CDR3 length: 14 amino acids. Trimming cost V 0 bases and J 2 bases, with 8 bases left between them.

The rearrangement joins TRBV7-2 to TRBJ1-5, with D maybe TRBD1 (5 bases). With 11 bases removed from V and 6 bases from J, the gap between germline ends came to 14 bases. CDR1 is SGHTA, CDR2 FQGNSA, per germline. CDR3 length equals 12 residues. In nucleotides, the CDR3 is TGTGCCGGACCCGTGGGGGGTCAGCCCCAGCATTTT. As protein: CAGPVGGQPQHF.